A selection of T cell receptor beta chains follows, all from one sample in a study of control samples from healthy donors and cancer patients. The data were produced by immunoSEQ multiplex PCR, yet TCRdb's version contains in-frame clones alone and is incomplete. The sample has 160,000 or so clones; roughly 94% are singletons. The sequenced sample was PBMCs. The source of these receptors is a man aged 60 to 75 with colorectal cancer. Each CDR3 is given with its conserved first and last residue. D genes are given only for firm matches. Clone size is given for some rows only: seen once, a few or many times, or a class if the clone is expanded.

V gene: TRBV29-1
D gene: .
J gene: TRBJ2-2
clone size: .
CDR3 protein: CSVGPGDTGELFF
CDR3 DNA: TGCAGCGTTGGACCGGGGGACACCGGGGAGCTGTTTTTT

V gene: TRBV6-5
D gene: .
J gene: TRBJ1-2
clone size: .
CDR3 protein: CASSSLYGYTF
CDR3 DNA: TGTGCCAGCAGTTCTCTCTATGGCTACACCTTC

V gene: TRBV10-3
D gene: .
J gene: TRBJ1-4
clone size: .
CDR3 protein: CAISESTSPTNEKLFF
CDR3 DNA: TGTGCCATCAGTGAGTCGACGTCACCAACTAATGAAAAACTGTTTTTT

V gene: TRBV24-1
D gene: .
J gene: TRBJ1-1
clone size: .
CDR3 protein: CATRSRGGTEAFF
CDR3 DNA: TGTGCCACCAGGAGCCGCGGGGGCACTGAAGCTTTCTTT

V gene: TRBV3-1/TRBV3-2
D gene: TRBD2
J gene: TRBJ2-7
clone size: .
CDR3 protein: CASSQVKRGDYEQYF
CDR3 DNA: TGTGCCAGCAGCCAAGTCAAGCGGGGAGACTACGAGCAGTACTTC

V gene: TRBV6-2/TRBV6-3
D gene: .
J gene: TRBJ2-2
clone size: .
CDR3 protein: CASSPQGTGELFF
CDR3 DNA: TGTGCCAGCAGTCCACAGGGAACCGGGGAGCTGTTTTTT

V gene: TRBV9
D gene: TRBD1
J gene: TRBJ1-1
clone size: .
CDR3 protein: CASSGTGGNTEAFF
CDR3 DNA: TGTGCCAGCAGCGGGACAGGGGGTAACACTGAAGCTTTCTTT

V gene: TRBV21-1
D gene: .
J gene: TRBJ1-1
clone size: .
CDR3 protein: CASSKAGDTEAFF
CDR3 DNA: TGTGCCAGCAGCAAAGCCGGGGACACTGAAGCTTTCTTT

V gene: TRBV30
D gene: .
J gene: TRBJ1-2
clone size: .
CDR3 protein: CAWTGLENYGYTF
CDR3 DNA: TGTGCCTGGACGGGACTGGAGAACTATGGCTACACCTTC

V gene: TRBV12-3/TRBV12-4
D gene: .
J gene: TRBJ2-3
clone size: once
CDR3 protein: CASSRSDTQYF
CDR3 DNA: TGTGCCAGCAGTCGGTCCGATACGCAGTATTTT

V gene: TRBV5-4
D gene: .
J gene: TRBJ2-7
clone size: .
CDR3 protein: CASSLGRGQTYEQYF
CDR3 DNA: TGTGCCAGCAGCTTGGGGCGGGGGCAAACCTACGAGCAGTACTTC

V gene: TRBV2
D gene: .
J gene: TRBJ2-2
clone size: .
CDR3 protein: CASSEQAPVSGELFF
CDR3 DNA: TGTGCCAGCAGTGAGCAGGCACCAGTTAGCGGGGAGCTGTTTTTT

V gene: TRBV7-9
D gene: .
J gene: TRBJ2-1
clone size: .
CDR3 protein: CASSLVAGPQFF
CDR3 DNA: TGTGCCAGCAGCTTAGTTGCGGGCCCCCAGTTCTTC

V gene: TRBV29-1
D gene: TRBD1
J gene: TRBJ1-1
clone size: .
CDR3 protein: CSDLRGTLNTEAFF
CDR3 DNA: TGCAGCGATCTCAGGGGGACCCTGAACACTGAAGCTTTCTTT

V gene: TRBV7-7
D gene: TRBD2
J gene: TRBJ2-3
clone size: .
CDR3 protein: CASSLGPAGASTDTQYF
CDR3 DNA: TGTGCCAGCAGCTTAGGGCCAGCGGGGGCTAGCACAGATACGCAGTATTTT

V gene: TRBV2
D gene: .
J gene: TRBJ2-7
clone size: .
CDR3 protein: CASSEVGVEQYF
CDR3 DNA: TGTGCCAGCAGTGAGGTGGGGGTCGAGCAGTACTTC

V gene: TRBV7-7
D gene: .
J gene: TRBJ1-1
clone size: once
CDR3 protein: CASSLGTNTEAFF
CDR3 DNA: TGTGCCAGCAGCTTGGGAACGAACACTGAAGCTTTCTTT

V gene: TRBV7-9
D gene: .
J gene: TRBJ1-1
clone size: once
CDR3 protein: CASSPLGAFF
CDR3 DNA: TGTGCCAGCAGTCCCTTAGGGGCTTTCTTT

V gene: TRBV7-2
D gene: TRBD1
J gene: TRBJ1-6
clone size: once
CDR3 protein: CASSFTFPSYQGVISPLHF
CDR3 DNA: TGTGCCAGCAGCTTCACCTTCCCATCCTATCAGGGGGTAATTTCACCCCTCCACTTT

V gene: TRBV18
D gene: .
J gene: TRBJ1-1
clone size: .
CDR3 protein: CASSPRQPPGTEAFF
CDR3 DNA: TGTGCCAGCTCACCAAGACAACCGCCGGGCACTGAAGCTTTCTTT

V gene: TRBV19
D gene: TRBD1
J gene: TRBJ2-2
clone size: .
CDR3 protein: CASSMVLLLPGQNGELFF
CDR3 DNA: TGTGCCAGTAGTATGGTCCTCCTTTTACCGGGACAGAACGGGGAGCTGTTTTTT

V gene: TRBV7-2
D gene: TRBD2
J gene: TRBJ2-3
clone size: .
CDR3 protein: CASSPGTMDTQYF
CDR3 DNA: TGTGCCAGCAGCCCGGGGACTATGGATACGCAGTATTTT

V gene: TRBV6-5
D gene: .
J gene: TRBJ1-5
clone size: .
CDR3 protein: CASSPPGQPQHF
CDR3 DNA: TGTGCCAGCAGCCCCCCAGGACAGCCCCAGCATTTT

V gene: TRBV7-9
D gene: .
J gene: TRBJ1-5
clone size: .
CDR3 protein: CASSTGGYPNQPQHF
CDR3 DNA: TGTGCCAGCAGCACAGGAGGCTACCCTAATCAGCCCCAGCATTTT

V gene: TRBV3-1/TRBV3-2
D gene: TRBD2
J gene: TRBJ2-3
clone size: .
CDR3 protein: CASSQEQAGEFTDTQYF
CDR3 DNA: TGTGCCAGCAGCCAAGAGCAGGCGGGAGAGTTCACAGATACGCAGTATTTT

V gene: TRBV5-1
D gene: .
J gene: TRBJ2-7
clone size: .
CDR3 protein: CASSSALGALYEQYF
CDR3 DNA: TGCGCCAGCAGCTCAGCCCTTGGGGCTTTATACGAGCAGTACTTC

V gene: TRBV5-4
D gene: TRBD2
J gene: TRBJ2-3
clone size: .
CDR3 protein: CASSRRTSGEADTQYF
CDR3 DNA: TGTGCCAGCAGCAGGAGGACTAGCGGGGAGGCAGATACGCAGTATTTT

V gene: TRBV9
D gene: .
J gene: TRBJ2-1
clone size: .
CDR3 protein: CASSPMDLPSNEQFF
CDR3 DNA: TGTGCCAGCAGCCCAATGGACCTTCCCTCTAATGAGCAGTTCTTC

V gene: TRBV10-1
D gene: TRBD2
J gene: TRBJ2-1
clone size: .
CDR3 protein: CASSDGSIAGRQFF
CDR3 DNA: TGCGCCAGCAGTGATGGGAGTATAGCGGGGCGTCAGTTCTTC

V gene: TRBV10-3
D gene: TRBD2
J gene: TRBJ2-1
clone size: .
CDR3 protein: CAISEPSGGRSDEQFF
CDR3 DNA: TGTGCCATCAGTGAGCCTAGCGGGGGGCGAAGCGATGAGCAGTTCTTC

V gene: TRBV6-6
D gene: .
J gene: TRBJ2-3
clone size: few
CDR3 protein: CASSYGGSTDTQYF
CDR3 DNA: TGTGCCAGCAGTTACGGGGGGAGCACAGATACGCAGTATTTT

V gene: TRBV7-8
D gene: TRBD1
J gene: TRBJ1-1
clone size: .
CDR3 protein: CASSFGTGVGDTEAFF
CDR3 DNA: TGTGCCAGCAGCTTTGGGACAGGGGTCGGGGACACTGAAGCTTTCTTT

V gene: TRBV18
D gene: TRBD1
J gene: TRBJ1-1
clone size: once
CDR3 protein: CASSPRAGGNTEAFF
CDR3 DNA: TGTGCCAGCTCACCACGGGCAGGGGGTAACACTGAAGCTTTCTTT

V gene: TRBV3-1/TRBV3-2
D gene: TRBD1
J gene: TRBJ1-6
clone size: once
CDR3 protein: CASSLGQGASSPLHF
CDR3 DNA: TGTGCCAGCAGCCTTGGACAGGGGGCTAGTTCACCCCTCCACTTT

V gene: TRBV19
D gene: TRBD1
J gene: TRBJ1-6
clone size: .
CDR3 protein: CASRDRGHSPLHF
CDR3 DNA: TGTGCCAGTAGGGACAGGGGGCATTCACCCCTCCACTTT

V gene: TRBV14
D gene: .
J gene: TRBJ1-3
clone size: .
CDR3 protein: CASSQRQGLGGNTIYF
CDR3 DNA: TGTGCCAGCAGCCAGCGGCAGGGGTTAGGTGGAAACACCATATATTTT

V gene: TRBV19
D gene: TRBD1
J gene: TRBJ2-2
clone size: .
CDR3 protein: CASRARTGAPANTGELFF
CDR3 DNA: TGTGCCAGTAGAGCCCGGACAGGGGCGCCCGCGAACACCGGGGAGCTGTTTTTT